This T cell receptor beta chain derives from a study of beta chain features in type 1 diabetes. Overall study results and limits: The cDNA sequencing approach could over-represent high-TCR-expressing cells.

The whole isolated RNA underwent reverse transcription, so sequencing captured expressed TCRB transcripts. Measured with immunoSEQ multiplex PCR; TCRdb has only the in-frame clones, and not every one. The table shows 15,000 to 18,000 clones, with about 40% occurring only once. This clone was recorded only once. Its antigen is as yet unknown. CDR3 length: 15 residues. V gave up 2 bases and J gave up 4 bases, with 12 bases separating them. Looked up from germline, CDR1 is SGHVS and CDR2 is FQNEAQ. J is TRBJ2-1 and V is TRBV7-8, with D uncertain. Sequencing input: stem cell memory CD4+ T cells from blood. This receptor was identified in a woman aged 40 to 50 in good health. CDR3 region: CASSLPSRSYNEQFF. The CDR3, as DNA: TGTGCCAGCAGCTTACCAAGTCGGTCATACAATGAGCAGTTCTTC.